The present T cell receptor (beta chain) was sequenced within a study of cytotoxic CD8 clonotypes in ibrutinib-treated CLL. Background on the study: Each sample contained, on average, approximately 230,000 productive templates and tens of thousands of productive rearrangements. Whole-study results and caveats: Clonality was higher at ibrutinib response and returned toward baseline at progression.

Clones were sequenced by immunoSEQ multiplex PCR, and TCRdb holds only the in-frame ones, with some missing. The sample shows about 85,000 clones, more than 75% of them seen only once. Concerning this clone itself: Its matching antigen is unknown.

Frozen PBMC stocks contributed 2 to 2.5 micrograms of genomic DNA to the TCR beta libraries. Here the sequenced sample was PBMCs, taken after 12 months of ibrutinib treatment. The TCR comes from a human donor with chronic lymphocytic leukemia.

The CDR3 DNA reads as TGCAGTGTTGAGGGGGAGTACGAGCAGTACTTC. This translates into CSVEGEYEQYF. The chain joins TRBV20-1 to TRBJ2-7; TRBD1 is a possible D gene (6 bases). The V gene's germline CDR1 is DFQATT and CDR2 SNEGSKA (reference sequence). Trimming took 7 bases from V and 4 from J, leaving 11 bases between them. The CDR3 is 11 amino acids.